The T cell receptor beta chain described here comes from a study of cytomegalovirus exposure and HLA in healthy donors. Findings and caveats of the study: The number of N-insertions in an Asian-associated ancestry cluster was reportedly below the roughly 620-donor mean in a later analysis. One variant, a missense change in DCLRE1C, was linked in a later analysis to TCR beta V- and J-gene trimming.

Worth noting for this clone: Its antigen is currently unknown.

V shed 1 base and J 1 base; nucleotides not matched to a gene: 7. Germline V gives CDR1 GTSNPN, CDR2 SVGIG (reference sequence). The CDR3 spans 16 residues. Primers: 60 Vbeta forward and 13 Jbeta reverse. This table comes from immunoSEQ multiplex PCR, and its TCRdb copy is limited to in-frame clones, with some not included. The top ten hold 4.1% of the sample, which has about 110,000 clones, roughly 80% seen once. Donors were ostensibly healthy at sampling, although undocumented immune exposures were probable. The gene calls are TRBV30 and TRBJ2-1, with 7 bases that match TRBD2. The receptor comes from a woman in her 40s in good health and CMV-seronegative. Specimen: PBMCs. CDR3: CAWSGEGGPSYNEQFF. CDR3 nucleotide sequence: TGTGCCTGGAGTGGGGAGGGAGGGCCTTCCTACAATGAGCAGTTCTTC.